This T cell receptor (beta chain) was captured in a study of CD8 T cells in Susac syndrome. General study results and limits: In Susac syndrome, CD4+ T cell repertoires lacked any clonal expansion.

This CDR3 region has 15 residues. Germline CDR1 and CDR2: DFQATT and SNEGSKA (reference sequence). V dropped 0 bases and J dropped 1; count of bases not matched to a gene: 5. The patients with Susac syndrome were individuals who fulfilled the recently defined diagnostic criteria for disease that was either definite or probable. Random hexamers were used to reverse transcribe the RNA input (roughly 0.5 to 1 ug). The amplification used immunoSEQ multiplex PCR on TCR beta CDR3; it spanned 54 Vbeta and 13 Jbeta. TCRdb used MiXCR to reprocess the immunoSEQ multiplex PCR reads, holding one entry per CDR3 protein. Among 150,000 to 200,000 distinct CDR3 sequences listed, around 94% were seen once. Comment on this clonotype: Its antigen is as yet unknown.

The receptor was isolated from a human donor with Susac syndrome. This chain links TRBV20-1 with TRBJ2-5, with 7 bases fitting TRBD2. Sequenced material: CD4+ T cells from PBMCs. Here the CDR3 DNA reads TGCAGTGCTAGAGATGGGGGGGATCCCCAAGAGACCCAGTACTTC. This translates into CSARDGGDPQETQYF.